Each of the 10 T cell receptor beta chains below was sequenced from the same sample in a study of OX40 agonist ivuxolimab in advanced cancers. Only in-frame clones appear in the TCRdb table, and some are missing; sequencing was by immunoSEQ multiplex PCR. Of about 43,000 clones in the sample, about 86% are singletons; the top ten hold about 15%. The material was CD4+ or CD8+ T cells sorted from blood, obtained in a trial of the OX40 agonist ivuxolimab. These TCRs come from an adult with an advanced solid tumor such as melanoma, head and neck, liver or kidney cancer.

CDR3 residues: CASSAGVDWELFF. The CDR3 DNA reads TGTGCCAGCAGCGCTGGGGTGGACTGGGAGCTGTTTTTT. The chain carries TRBV7-6 and TRBJ2-2; possible D gene TRBD2, 5 bases. The V end was cut by 5 bases, the J end by 9 bases, with 13 bases between. Per germline, CDR1 SGHVS and CDR2 FNYEAQ. The CDR3 length is 13 residues.

The rearrangement uses TRBV29-1 and TRBJ2-6, with D unclear. The V gene lost 3 bases and the J gene lost 0 bases, with 9 bases spanning the gap. Per the germline V gene, CDR1 is SQVTM and CDR2 is ANQGSEA. CDR3 length equals 15 residues. The CDR3: CSVDAADSGANVLTF. Here the CDR3 DNA reads TGCAGCGTTGACGCAGCAGACTCTGGGGCCAACGTCCTGACTTTC.

The chain combines TRBV6-5 with TRBJ2-2; D gene ambiguous. Between the trimmed V and J ends, which lost 2 bases and 1 base, there was a span of 5 bases. Germline values: CDR1 MNHEY, CDR2 SVGAGI. This CDR3 has 14 residues. The CDR3 DNA follows: TGTGCCAGCAGTTACGGCCTGAACACCGGGGAGCTGTTTTTT. This codes for CASSYGLNTGELFF.

The chain couples TRBV4-3 to TRBJ2-5; 8 bases are shared with TRBD2. Per germline, CDR1 LGHNA and CDR2 YSLEER. The J segment lost 3 bases and the V segment lost 4 bases, leaving 7 bases of the junction unmatched. This CDR3 region has 15 residues. This CDR3 is CASSRITSGEETQYF. The CDR3 bases are TGCGCCAGCAGCCGAATAACTAGCGGAGAAGAGACCCAGTACTTC.

The rearrangement joins TRBV5-8 to TRBJ2-1; D not certain. The V end was cut by 0 bases, the J end by 4 bases, with 5 bases between. This CDR3 spans 13 amino acids. The V gene's germline CDR1 is SGHTS and CDR2 YDEGEE. The CDR3 loop reads CASSLDSYNEQFF. The CDR3 nucleotides read TGTGCCAGCAGCTTGGACTCGTACAATGAGCAGTTCTTC. Supplemented by reference TRBV5-8 and TRBJ2-1, the full variable domain reads EAGVTQSPTHLIKTRGQQATLRCSPISGHTSVYWYQQALGLGLQFLLWYDEGEERNRGNFPPRFSGRQFPNYSSELNVNALELEDSALYLCASSLDSYNEQFFGPGTRLTVL.

This sequence joins TRBV7-9 and TRBJ2-5; D tentatively fits TRBD1 or TRBD2 (5 bases each). The J call could be wrong; TRBJ2-7 is a better fit for the DNA end. The CDR3 runs to 13 residues. From germline, CDR1 is SEHNR and CDR2 FQNEAQ (reference sequence). Written as DNA, the CDR3 is TGTGCCAGCAGTCTACCGGGGCGTATCGAGCAGTACTTC. Its translation: CASSLPGRIEQYF.

The J gene is TRBJ1-2, the V gene TRBV7-9; D might be TRBD1 (5 bases). V was shortened by 3 bases and J by 5 bases, with 13 bases between the two germline ends. CDR1 and CDR2 (germline): SEHNR, FQNEAQ (reference sequence). CDR3 length: 14 residues. As DNA, the CDR3 is TGTGCCAGCAGCTTCTCCGGGACGGAATATGGCTACACCTTC. Translation: CASSFSGTEYGYTF.

The V and J genes are TRBV7-9 and TRBJ1-3; maybe TRBD1 (5 bases). The V gene's germline CDR1 is SEHNR and CDR2 FQNEAQ (reference sequence). The germline V and J ends were trimmed by 3 bases and 3 bases, with 15 bases remaining between them. The CDR3 sequence is 16 residues long. CDR3 DNA sequence: TGTGCCAGCAGCTTCCGAGACAGCTATTATGGAAACACCATATATTTT. Protein product: CASSFRDSYYGNTIYF.

The chain employs TRBV19 and TRBJ1-5, with 7 bases that match TRBD1. Per the germline V gene, CDR1 is LNHDA and CDR2 is SQIVND (reference sequence). Trimming took 5 bases from V and 6 from J; bases not matched to a gene: 16. The CDR3 length is 17 residues. The CDR3 DNA is TGTGCCAGTAGTCTCGAGCCCCTCGAGACAGGGAGTCAGCCCCAGCATTTT. Translated: CASSLEPLETGSQPQHF.

This CDR3 is CASRRDRGLYYEQYF. CDR3 DNA sequence: TGTGCCAGCAGGCGGGACAGGGGTTTATACTACGAGCAGTACTTC. The rearrangement joins TRBV2 to TRBJ2-7; 10 bases align to TRBD1. J was trimmed by 3 bases and V by 6 bases; bases with no gene match: 8. This CDR3 has 15 amino acids. Germline CDR1 is SNHLY and CDR2 is FYNNEI. Full variable domain (rest looked up from reference TRBV2 and TRBJ2-7): EPEVTQTPSHQVTQMGQEVILRCVPISNHLYFYWYRQILGQKVEFLVSFYNNEISEKSEIFDDQFSVERPDGSNFTLKIRSTKLEDSAMYFCASRRDRGLYYEQYFGPGTRLTVT.